Included here is one TCR beta chain sequence, with context. As yet, its antigen is unknown. The data derive from a study of T cell responses to AZD1222 COVID-19 vaccine. General study points: Across the whole spike, CD4 TCRs peaked at regions 160-218 and 743-854. A reported finding is that nearly half of spike-specific TCRs target unmutated variant regions. All repertoire sampling was performed exclusively after the peak T cell response. Clonal diversity may have been underestimated in mostly white British donors.

Profiled with immunoSEQ multiplex PCR; TCRdb holds only in-frame clones, not every one. The sample holds approximately 150,000 clones, about 86% seen once. The V and J ends lost 6 bases and 5 bases, in that order; junction bases with no gene match: 4. The CDR3 extends over 13 amino acids. Per the germline V gene, CDR1 is SQVTM and CDR2 is ANQGSEA. This receptor was taken from an adult who received the AZD1222 COVID-19 vaccine. Sequenced here: peripheral blood, sampled 28 days after the second AZD1222 dose. The rearrangement uses TRBV29-1 and TRBJ2-2, with TRBD1 matching 9 bases. CDR3 DNA sequence: TGCAGCGTCCTACAGGGGGCGACCGGGGAGCTGTTTTTT. Amino acid sequence: CSVLQGATGELFF.